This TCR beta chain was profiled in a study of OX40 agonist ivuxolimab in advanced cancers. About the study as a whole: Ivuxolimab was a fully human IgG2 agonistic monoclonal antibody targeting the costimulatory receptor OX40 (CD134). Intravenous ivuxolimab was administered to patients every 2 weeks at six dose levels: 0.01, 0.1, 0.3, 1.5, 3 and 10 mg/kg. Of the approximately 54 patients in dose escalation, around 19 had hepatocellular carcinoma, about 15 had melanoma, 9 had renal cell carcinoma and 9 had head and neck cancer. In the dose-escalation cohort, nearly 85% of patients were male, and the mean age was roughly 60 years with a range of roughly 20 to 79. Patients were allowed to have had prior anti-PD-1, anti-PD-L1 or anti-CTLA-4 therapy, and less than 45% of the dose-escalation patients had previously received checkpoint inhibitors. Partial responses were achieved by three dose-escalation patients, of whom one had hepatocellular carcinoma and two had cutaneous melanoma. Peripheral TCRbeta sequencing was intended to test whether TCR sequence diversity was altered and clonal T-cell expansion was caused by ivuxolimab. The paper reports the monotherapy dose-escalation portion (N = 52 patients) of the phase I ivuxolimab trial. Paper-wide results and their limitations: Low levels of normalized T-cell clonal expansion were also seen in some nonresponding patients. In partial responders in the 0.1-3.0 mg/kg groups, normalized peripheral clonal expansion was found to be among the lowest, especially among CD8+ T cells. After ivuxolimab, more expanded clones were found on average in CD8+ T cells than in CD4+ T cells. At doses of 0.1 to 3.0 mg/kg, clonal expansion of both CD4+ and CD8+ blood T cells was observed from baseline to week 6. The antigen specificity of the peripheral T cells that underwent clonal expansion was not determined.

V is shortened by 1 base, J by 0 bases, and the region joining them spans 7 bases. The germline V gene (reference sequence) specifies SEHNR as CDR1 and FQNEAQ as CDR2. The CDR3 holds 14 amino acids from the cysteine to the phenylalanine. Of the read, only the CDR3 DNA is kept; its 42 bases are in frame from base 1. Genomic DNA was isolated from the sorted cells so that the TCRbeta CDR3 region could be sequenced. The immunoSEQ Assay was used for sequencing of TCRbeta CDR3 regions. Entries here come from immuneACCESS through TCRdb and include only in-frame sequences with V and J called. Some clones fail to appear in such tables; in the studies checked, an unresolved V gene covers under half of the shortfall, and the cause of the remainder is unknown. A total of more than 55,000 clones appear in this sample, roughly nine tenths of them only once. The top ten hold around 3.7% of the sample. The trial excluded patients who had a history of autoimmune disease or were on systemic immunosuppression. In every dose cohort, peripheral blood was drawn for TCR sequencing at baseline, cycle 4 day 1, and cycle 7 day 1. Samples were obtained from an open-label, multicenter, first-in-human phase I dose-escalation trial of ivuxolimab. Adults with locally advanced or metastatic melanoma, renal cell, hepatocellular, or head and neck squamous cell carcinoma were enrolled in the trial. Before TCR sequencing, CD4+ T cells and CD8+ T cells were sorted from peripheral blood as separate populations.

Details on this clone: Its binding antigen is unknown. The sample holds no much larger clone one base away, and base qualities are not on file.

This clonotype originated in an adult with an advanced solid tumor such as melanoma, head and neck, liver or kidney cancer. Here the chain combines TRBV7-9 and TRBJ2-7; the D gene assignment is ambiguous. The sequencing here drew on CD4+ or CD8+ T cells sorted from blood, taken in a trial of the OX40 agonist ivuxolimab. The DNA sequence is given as TGTGCCAGCAGCTTAGGGACCAACTCCTACGAGCAGTACTTC. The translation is CASSLGTNSYEQYF. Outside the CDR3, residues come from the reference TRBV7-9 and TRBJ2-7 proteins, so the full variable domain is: DTGVSQNPRHKITKRGQNVTFRCDPISEHNRLYWYRQTLGQGPEFLTYFQNEAQLEKSRLLSDRFSAERPKGSFSTLEIQRTEQGDSAMYLCASSLGTNSYEQYFGPGTRLTVT.